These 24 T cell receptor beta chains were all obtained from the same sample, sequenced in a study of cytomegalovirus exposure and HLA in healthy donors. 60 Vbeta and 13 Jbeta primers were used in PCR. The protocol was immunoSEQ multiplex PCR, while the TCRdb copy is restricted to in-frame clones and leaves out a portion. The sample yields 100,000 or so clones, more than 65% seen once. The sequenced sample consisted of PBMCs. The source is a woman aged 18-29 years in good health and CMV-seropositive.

CDR3: CASSSRDRERSSYNEQFF. The CDR3 DNA follows: TGTGCCAGCAGCTCCCGGGACAGGGAAAGGAGCTCCTACAATGAGCAGTTCTTC. V and J are TRBV11-3 and TRBJ2-1; 9 positions match TRBD1. The V gene end was trimmed by 4 bases and the J gene end by 0 bases; junction bases not matched to a gene: 10. The CDR3 covers 18 residues. Germline CDR1 and CDR2: SGHNT and YENEEA.

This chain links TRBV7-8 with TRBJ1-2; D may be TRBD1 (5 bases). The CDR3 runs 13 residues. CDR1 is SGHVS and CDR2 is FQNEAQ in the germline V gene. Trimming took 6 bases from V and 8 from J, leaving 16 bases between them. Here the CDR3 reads CASRSTGSWGYTF. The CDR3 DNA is TGTGCCAGCAGATCTACAGGATCGTGGGGCTACACCTTC.

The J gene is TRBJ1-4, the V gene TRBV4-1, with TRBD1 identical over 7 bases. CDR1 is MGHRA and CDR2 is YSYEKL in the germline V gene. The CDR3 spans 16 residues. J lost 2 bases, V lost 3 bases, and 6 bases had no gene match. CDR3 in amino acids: CASSQPRGMTNEKLFF. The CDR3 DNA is TGCGCCAGCAGCCAGCCCAGGGGGATGACTAATGAAAAACTGTTTTTT.

CDR3 sequence (DNA): TGTGCCACCAGCAGCACAGGGAGAGAGACCCAGTACTTC. It is translated as CATSSTGRETQYF. This chain links TRBV15 with TRBJ2-5; the D gene is possibly TRBD1 (6 bases). Trimming took off 3 bases at V and 4 bases at J, with 9 bases between the two ends. Germline CDR1 and CDR2: LNHNV and YYDKDF (reference sequence). The CDR3 totals 13 residues.

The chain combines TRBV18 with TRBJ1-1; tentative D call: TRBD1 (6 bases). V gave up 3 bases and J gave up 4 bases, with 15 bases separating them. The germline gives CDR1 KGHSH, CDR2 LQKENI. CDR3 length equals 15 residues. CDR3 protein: CASSPLLGARTEAFF. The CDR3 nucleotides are TGTGCCAGCTCACCCCTCTTGGGGGCACGCACTGAAGCTTTCTTT.

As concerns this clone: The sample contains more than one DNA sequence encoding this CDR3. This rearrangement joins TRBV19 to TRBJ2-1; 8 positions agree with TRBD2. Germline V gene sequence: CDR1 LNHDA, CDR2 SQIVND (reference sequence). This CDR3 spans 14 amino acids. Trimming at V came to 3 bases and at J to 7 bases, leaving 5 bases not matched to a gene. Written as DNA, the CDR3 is TGTGCCAGTAGTATCAGAGCTAGCGGGAATGAGCAGTTCTTC. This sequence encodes CASSIRASGNEQFF.

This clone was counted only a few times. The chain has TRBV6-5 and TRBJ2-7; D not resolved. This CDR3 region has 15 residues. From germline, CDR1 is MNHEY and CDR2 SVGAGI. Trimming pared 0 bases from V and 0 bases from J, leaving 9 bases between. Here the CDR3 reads CASSYSRRSSYEQYF. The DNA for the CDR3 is TGTGCCAGCAGTTACTCGAGGCGGAGCTCCTACGAGCAGTACTTC.

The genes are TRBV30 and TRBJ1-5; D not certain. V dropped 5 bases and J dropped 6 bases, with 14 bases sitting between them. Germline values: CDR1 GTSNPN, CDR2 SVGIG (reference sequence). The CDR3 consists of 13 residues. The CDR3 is CAWGRGAGQPQHF. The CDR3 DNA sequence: TGTGCCTGGGGCCGGGGAGCCGGTCAGCCCCAGCATTTT.

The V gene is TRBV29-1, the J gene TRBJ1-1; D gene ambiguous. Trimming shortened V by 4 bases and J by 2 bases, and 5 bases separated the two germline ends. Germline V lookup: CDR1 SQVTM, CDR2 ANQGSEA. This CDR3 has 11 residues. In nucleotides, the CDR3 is TGCAGCGTTGTAGCCAACACTGAAGCTTTCTTT. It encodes CSVVANTEAFF.

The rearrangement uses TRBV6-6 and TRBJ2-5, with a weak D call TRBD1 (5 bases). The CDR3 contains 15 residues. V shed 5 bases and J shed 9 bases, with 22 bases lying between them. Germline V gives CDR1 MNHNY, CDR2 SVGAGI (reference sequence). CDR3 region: CASSGAVGLALSQYF. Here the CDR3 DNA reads TGTGCCAGCAGTGGCGCTGTGGGGCTGGCCCTGTCCCAGTACTTC.

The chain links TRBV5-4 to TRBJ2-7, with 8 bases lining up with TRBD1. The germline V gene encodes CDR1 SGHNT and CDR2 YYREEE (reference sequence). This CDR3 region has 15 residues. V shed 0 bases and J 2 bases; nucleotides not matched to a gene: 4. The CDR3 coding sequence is TGTGCCAGCAGCTTGGGTTTGGACAGGGCCTACGAGCAGTACTTC. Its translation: CASSLGLDRAYEQYF.

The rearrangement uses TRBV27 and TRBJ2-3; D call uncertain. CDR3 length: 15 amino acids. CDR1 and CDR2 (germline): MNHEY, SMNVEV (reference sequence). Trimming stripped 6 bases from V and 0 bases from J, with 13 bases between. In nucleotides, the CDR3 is TGTGCCAGCAGCTCCGCCCAAAGCAGCACAGATACGCAGTATTTT. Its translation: CASSSAQSSTDTQYF.

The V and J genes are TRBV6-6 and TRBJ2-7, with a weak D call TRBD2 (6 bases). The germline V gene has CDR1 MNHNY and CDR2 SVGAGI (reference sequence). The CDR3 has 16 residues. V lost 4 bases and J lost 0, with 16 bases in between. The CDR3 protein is CASSSGHSGVSYEQYF. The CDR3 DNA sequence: TGTGCCAGCAGTTCGGGCCATAGCGGAGTCTCCTACGAGCAGTACTTC.

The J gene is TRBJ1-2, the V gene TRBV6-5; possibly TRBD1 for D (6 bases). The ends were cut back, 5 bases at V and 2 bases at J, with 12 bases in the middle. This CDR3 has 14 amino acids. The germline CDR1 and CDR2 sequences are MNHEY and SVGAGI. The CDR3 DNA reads TGTGCCAGCAGTGCTTCCCAGGGGAACTATGGCTACACCTTC. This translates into CASSASQGNYGYTF.

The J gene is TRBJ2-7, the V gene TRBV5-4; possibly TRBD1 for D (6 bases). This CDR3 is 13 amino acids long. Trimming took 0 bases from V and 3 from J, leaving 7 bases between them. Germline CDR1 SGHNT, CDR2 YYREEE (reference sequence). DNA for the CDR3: TGTGCCAGCAGCTTGGTAGGGGGCTACGAGCAGTACTTC. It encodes CASSLVGGYEQYF.

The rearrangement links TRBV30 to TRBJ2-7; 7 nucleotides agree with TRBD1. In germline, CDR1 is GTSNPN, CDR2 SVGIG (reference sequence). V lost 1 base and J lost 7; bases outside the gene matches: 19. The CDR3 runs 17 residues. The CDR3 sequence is CAWSGNRQGLEMREQYF. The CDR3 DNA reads TGTGCCTGGAGTGGAAACCGACAGGGTCTGGAGATGAGGGAGCAGTACTTC.

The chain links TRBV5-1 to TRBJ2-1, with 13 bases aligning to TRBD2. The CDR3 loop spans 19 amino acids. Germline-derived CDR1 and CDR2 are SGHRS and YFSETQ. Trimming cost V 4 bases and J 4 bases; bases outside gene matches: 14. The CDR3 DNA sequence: TGCGCCAGCAGCCCTCCCGGGTCCGGGACTAGCGGGAAATACAATGAGCAGTTCTTC. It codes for CASSPPGSGTSGKYNEQFF.

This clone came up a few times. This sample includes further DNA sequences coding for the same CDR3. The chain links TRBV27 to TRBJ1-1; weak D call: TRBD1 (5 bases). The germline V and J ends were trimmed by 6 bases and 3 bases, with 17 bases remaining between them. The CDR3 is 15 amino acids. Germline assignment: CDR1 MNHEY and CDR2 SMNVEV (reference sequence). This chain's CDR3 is CASSPSQGADTEAFF. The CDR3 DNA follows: TGTGCCAGCAGCCCCTCACAAGGGGCCGACACTGAAGCTTTCTTT.

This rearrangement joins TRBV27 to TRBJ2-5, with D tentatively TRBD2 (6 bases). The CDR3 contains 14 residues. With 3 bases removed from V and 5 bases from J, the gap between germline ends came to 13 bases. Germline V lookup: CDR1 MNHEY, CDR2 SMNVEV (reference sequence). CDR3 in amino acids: CASSFSPGVETQYF. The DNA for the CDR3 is TGTGCCAGCAGTTTCTCCCCGGGAGTGGAGACCCAGTACTTC.

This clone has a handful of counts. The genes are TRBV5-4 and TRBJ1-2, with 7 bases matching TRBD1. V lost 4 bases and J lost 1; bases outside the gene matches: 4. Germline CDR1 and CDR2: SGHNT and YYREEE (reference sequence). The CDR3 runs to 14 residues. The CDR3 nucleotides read TGTGCCAGCAGCCGGACAGGTGATAACTATGGCTACACCTTC. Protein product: CASSRTGDNYGYTF.

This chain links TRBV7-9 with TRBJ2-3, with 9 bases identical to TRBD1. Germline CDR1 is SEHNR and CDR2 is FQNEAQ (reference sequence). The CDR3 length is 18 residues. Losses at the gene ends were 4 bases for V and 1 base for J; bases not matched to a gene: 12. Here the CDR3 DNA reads TGTGCCAGCAGCTGGGGCCGGGACAGGGCCCGGGGCACAGATACGCAGTATTTT. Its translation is CASSWGRDRARGTDTQYF.

Here the CDR3 reads CAGTRTGVYEQYF. The CDR3 DNA follows: TGTGCCGGAACAAGGACGGGGGTCTACGAGCAGTACTTC. The chain couples TRBV30 to TRBJ2-5; a possible D gene is TRBD2 (6 bases). The DNA matches TRBJ2-7 better at its end, which makes the J call doubtful. Germline V CDR1 and CDR2: GTSNPN, SVGIG (reference sequence). There are 13 residues in the CDR3.

The CDR3 loop is CASSLALPRVDEQFF. The DNA of the CDR3 is TGCGCCAGCAGCTTGGCACTCCCGAGGGTCGATGAGCAGTTCTTC. The J gene is TRBJ2-1, the V gene TRBV5-1; possibly TRBD2 for D (5 bases). Germline values: CDR1 SGHRS, CDR2 YFSETQ. The CDR3 sequence is 15 residues long. V shed 0 bases and J shed 8 bases, with 15 bases lying between them.

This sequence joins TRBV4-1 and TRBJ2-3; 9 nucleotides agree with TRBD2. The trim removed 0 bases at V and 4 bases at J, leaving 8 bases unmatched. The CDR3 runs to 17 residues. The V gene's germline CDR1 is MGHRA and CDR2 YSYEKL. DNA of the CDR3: TGCGCCAGCAGCCAAGAAAAGGAATTAGCGGGAGCAGATACGCAGTATTTT. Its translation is CASSQEKELAGADTQYF.